The rows below give T cell receptor beta chains drawn from one sample of a study of blood T cell repertoires in COVID-19. Profiled with immunoSEQ multiplex PCR; TCRdb holds only in-frame clones, not every one. The sample consists of approximately 200,000 clones, 87% of them appearing once. Sequencing input: PBMCs or T cells enriched from blood (not recorded which). These receptors all come from a woman aged 25 to 39 who had recovered from COVID-19. Each CDR3 is given with its conserved first and last residue. Each record gives: J gene, clone size, D gene, V gene, CDR3 DNA, CDR3 protein. A D gene is named only where the DNA matches it firmly. Clone size is stated in some rows and not others, as once, few, many or a class when expanded.

TRBJ1-3 | . | . | TRBV11-3 | TGTGCCAGCAGCCCTGAGGGCTCCGGAAACACCATATATTTT | CASSPEGSGNTIYF
TRBJ2-3 | . | . | TRBV27 | TGTGCCAGCAGTCCCTTCACAGATACGCAGTATTTT | CASSPFTDTQYF
TRBJ2-3 | . | . | TRBV7-3 | TGTGCCAGCAGCTTGCAGTCAGGGTTAGCAGATACGCAGTATTTT | CASSLQSGLADTQYF
TRBJ1-1 | . | TRBD1 | TRBV11-2 | TGTGCCAGCAGCTTAGTCGGACAGGGGGCTGAAGCTTTCTTT | CASSLVGQGAEAFF
TRBJ1-6 | . | . | TRBV30 | TGTGCCTGGAGTACCGGGAATTCACCCCTCCACTTT | CAWSTGNSPLHF
TRBJ1-5 | . | . | TRBV9 | TGTGCCAGCGGAGGCGGGGACAATCAGCCCCAGCATTTT | CASGGGDNQPQHF
TRBJ1-3 | . | . | TRBV5-1 | TGCGCCAGCAGCCTCGATGCAGAAAGCTCTGGAAACACCATATATTTT | CASSLDAESSGNTIYF
TRBJ1-4 | . | TRBD1 | TRBV6-1 | TGTGCCAGCAGTGAAGAAGGGACAGGGTTTGAAAAACTGTTTTTT | CASSEEGTGFEKLFF
TRBJ1-2 | few | . | TRBV27 | TGTGCCAGCAGTTCCCTCGGAGATGGCTACACCTTC | CASSSLGDGYTF
TRBJ1-6 | . | . | TRBV6-1 | TGTGCCAGCAGTGAAGTTCGGGGGGGGAATTCACCCCTCCACTTT | CASSEVRGGNSPLHF
TRBJ1-2 | . | TRBD1 | TRBV12-5 | TGTGCTAGTGGTCCGCGGGACAGGAAAAACTATGGCTACACCTTC | CASGPRDRKNYGYTF
TRBJ2-1 | . | TRBD2 | TRBV25-1 | TGTGCCAGCAGTGAGGGGGGGGATTACAATGAGCAGTTCTTC | CASSEGGDYNEQFF
TRBJ1-3 | . | . | TRBV27 | TGTGCCAGCAGTTTAGCGGGTGTCGGAAACACCATATATTTT | CASSLAGVGNTIYF
TRBJ2-1 | . | . | TRBV11-3 | TGTGCCAGCGGCACAGGGTACAATGAGCAGTTCTTC | CASGTGYNEQFF
TRBJ1-3 | . | . | TRBV9 | TGTGCCAGCAGCGTAGTGGGGAGCTCTGGAAACACCATATATTTT | CASSVVGSSGNTIYF
TRBJ2-1 | . | . | TRBV30 | TGTGCCTGGAGCAAGTACAGCTCCTACAATGAGCAGTTCTTC | CAWSKYSSYNEQFF
TRBJ1-2 | . | . | TRBV6-4 | TGTGCCAGCAGCCCAGACAGCACCTTTTATGATGGCTACACCTTC | CASSPDSTFYDGYTF
TRBJ2-2 | once | TRBD1 | TRBV2 | TGTGCCAGCAGAAGGACAGGACCCACCGGGGAGCTGTTTTTT | CASRRTGPTGELFF
TRBJ1-3 | . | . | TRBV3-1/TRBV3-2 | TGTGCCAGCAGCCAATGGGTGGGAGACTCTGGAAACACCATATATTTT | CASSQWVGDSGNTIYF
TRBJ1-2 | . | . | TRBV5-1 | TGCGCCAGCAGCCCAGGGAGGAGGTATGGCTACACCTTC | CASSPGRRYGYTF
TRBJ2-5 | . | TRBD2 | TRBV5-4 | TGTGCCAGCAGCTTGGAAGGACTAGGAGTGAGGGCCCAAGAGACCCAGTACTTC | CASSLEGLGVRAQETQYF
TRBJ1-6 | . | TRBD1 | TRBV7-9 | TGTGCCAGCAGCCCGGGACAGGGGAGTAATTCACCCCTCCACTTT | CASSPGQGSNSPLHF
TRBJ1-1 | . | TRBD1 | TRBV7-9 | TGTGCCAGCAGGGCCCAGGGGGGCGGCACTGAAGCTTTCTTT | CASRAQGGGTEAFF
TRBJ1-5 | . | . | TRBV19 | TGTGCCAGTACTCGGGGAACGGGTGTCAATCAGCCCCAGCATTTT | CASTRGTGVNQPQHF
TRBJ2-1 | . | . | TRBV6-5 | TGTGCCAGCAGTCAGGGGTTCTCCTACAATGAGCAGTTCTTC | CASSQGFSYNEQFF
TRBJ1-2 | . | TRBD1 | TRBV25-1 | TGTGCCACTTCGGGACAGGGTACCTCTAAGGGCTATGGCTACACCTTC | CATSGQGTSKGYGYTF
TRBJ1-1 | . | TRBD1 | TRBV2 | TGTGCCAGCAGTCGAAGACAGGGTAACACTGAAGCTTTCTTT | CASSRRQGNTEAFF
TRBJ1-2 | . | . | TRBV10-3 | TGTGCCATCAGTGAGATTGGGGCAGGGGCTCCTAACTATGGCTACACCTTC | CAISEIGAGAPNYGYTF
TRBJ2-7 | once | TRBD1 | TRBV11-1 | TGTGCCAGCACCACCGGGACAGGTCCCTCCTACGAGCAGTACTTC | CASTTGTGPSYEQYF
TRBJ1-1 | . | . | TRBV30 | TGTGCCTGGAGTGGACAGACTGAAGCTTTCTTT | CAWSGQTEAFF
TRBJ1-6 | once | . | TRBV5-4 | TGTGCCAGCAGCGATTGGGCCTCCTATAATTCACCCCTCCACTTT | CASSDWASYNSPLHF
TRBJ2-1 | . | . | TRBV21-1 | TGTGCCAGCAGCAAAGGGGGAGGATACTACAATGAGCAGTTCTTC | CASSKGGGYYNEQFF
TRBJ1-1 | . | TRBD1 | TRBV28 | TGTGCCAGCAGTTTATTGGGGACAGGGCTTACTGAAGCTTTCTTT | CASSLLGTGLTEAFF
TRBJ2-3 | few | TRBD2 | TRBV5-1 | TGCGCCAGCAGCAGCTCCGGGACTAGCGCCACAGATACGCAGTATTTT | CASSSSGTSATDTQYF
TRBJ1-1 | . | . | TRBV24-1 | TGTGCCACCAGTGACCCCGGCACTGAAGCTTTCTTT | CATSDPGTEAFF
TRBJ2-7 | few | TRBD2 | TRBV7-2 | TGTGCCAGCAGCTCCGGGGGACTAGCCTCCTACGAGCAGTACTTC | CASSSGGLASYEQYF
TRBJ1-1 | . | . | TRBV5-1 | TGCGCCAGCAGCGGGGAGACAGGGAACACTGAAGCTTTCTTT | CASSGETGNTEAFF
TRBJ2-1 | . | . | TRBV27 | TGTGCCAGCAGTTTATCGGGAGCCTGGAATGAGCAGTTCTTC | CASSLSGAWNEQFF
TRBJ1-1 | . | TRBD1 | TRBV5-1 | TGCGCCAGCAGCTCCGGGACAGGGTCGAACACTGAAGCTTTCTTT | CASSSGTGSNTEAFF
TRBJ2-7 | . | TRBD2 | TRBV5-1 | TGCGCCAGCAAATGGGAGGGCTCAGACGAGCAGTACTTC | CASKWEGSDEQYF
TRBJ2-1 | . | TRBD1 | TRBV27 | TGTGCCAGCAGTTCCCGGGACAGGGGAGACAATGAGCAGTTCTTC | CASSSRDRGDNEQFF
TRBJ2-7 | . | . | TRBV11-3 | TGTGCCAGCAGCTCGCGGACTATTTACGAGCAGTACTTC | CASSSRTIYEQYF
TRBJ1-5 | . | . | TRBV19 | TGTGCCAGTAGTATTCGGGAGAACTCCCCGGATAGCAATCAGCCCCAGCATTTT | CASSIRENSPDSNQPQHF
TRBJ1-2 | . | . | TRBV24-1 | TGTGCCACCAAGGGAAACGGGGAAGAATTCTATGGCTACACCTTC | CATKGNGEEFYGYTF
TRBJ1-6 | few | TRBD1 | TRBV6-6 | TGTGCCAGCAGCCCCGCGGGACAGAATTCACCCCTCCACTTT | CASSPAGQNSPLHF
TRBJ1-1 | . | . | TRBV19 | TGTGCCAGTAGTATCAATGGGGGGGGGACTGAAGCTTTCTTT | CASSINGGGTEAFF
TRBJ2-1 | . | TRBD2 | TRBV4-2 | TGTGCCAGCAGAGCTAGCGGGAGGGAAAGCTCCTACAATGAGCAGTTCTTC | CASRASGRESSYNEQFF
TRBJ2-3 | once | . | TRBV7-2 | TGTGCCAGCACCCCTAGGGGGGGGGCCGGTGATACGCAGTATTTT | CASTPRGGAGDTQYF
TRBJ2-7 | . | TRBD1 | TRBV4-2 | TGTGCCAGCAGCCAAGGCTTCAGGCCGGACAGGTCCTACGAGCAGTACTTC | CASSQGFRPDRSYEQYF
TRBJ2-1 | . | . | TRBV28 | TGTGCCAGCCGTGCGGGGCCCTACAATGAGCAGTTCTTC | CASRAGPYNEQFF
TRBJ1-1 | once | TRBD1 | TRBV30 | TGTGCCCGACAGGGGGCTGGTGAAGCTTTCTTT | CARQGAGEAFF
TRBJ1-6 | . | TRBD1 | TRBV7-2 | TGTGCCAGCAGAAGAGTTAGGAAGGGTAGGGACAGAGATAATTCACCCCTCCACTTT | CASRRVRKGRDRDNSPLHF
TRBJ1-4 | . | TRBD1 | TRBV3-1/TRBV3-2 | TGTGCCAGCAGCCAAGATGGGACAGGGGGGATCGGTAGGCAAAATGAAAAACTGTTTTTT | CASSQDGTGGIGRQNEKLFF